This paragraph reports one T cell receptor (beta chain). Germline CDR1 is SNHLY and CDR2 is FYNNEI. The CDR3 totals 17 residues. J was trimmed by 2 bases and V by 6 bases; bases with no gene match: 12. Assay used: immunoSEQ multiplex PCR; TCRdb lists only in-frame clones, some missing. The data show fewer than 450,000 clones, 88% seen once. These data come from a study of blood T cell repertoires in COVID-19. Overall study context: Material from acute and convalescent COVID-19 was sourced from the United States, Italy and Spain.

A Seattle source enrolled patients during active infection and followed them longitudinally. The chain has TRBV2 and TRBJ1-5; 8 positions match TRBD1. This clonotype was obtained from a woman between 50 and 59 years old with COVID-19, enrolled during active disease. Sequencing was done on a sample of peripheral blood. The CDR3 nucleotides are TGTGCCAGCAGGGATTATGGGACAGGCGGGGGCAATCAGCCCCAGCATTTT. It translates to CASRDYGTGGGNQPQHF.